This T cell receptor beta chain is from a study of immune reconstitution after stem cell transplant in scleroderma. TCRdb used MiXCR to reprocess the RT-PCR reads, holding one entry per CDR3 protein. The table includes about 1,900 distinct CDR3 sequences, 13% detected once. This clonotype came up many times. From germline, CDR1 is DFQATT and CDR2 SNEGSKA (reference sequence). The CDR3 runs to 12 residues. This sample was taken before or after autologous hematopoietic stem cell transplantation (not recorded which). The rearrangement uses TRBV20-1 and TRBJ2-5; 8 nucleotides agree with TRBD2. This TCR came from a female donor with systemic sclerosis. CDR3 sequence reads: CSSGGGPETQYF. The CDR3 coding sequence is TGCAGCAGTGGCGGGGGGCCGGAGACCCAGTACTTC.